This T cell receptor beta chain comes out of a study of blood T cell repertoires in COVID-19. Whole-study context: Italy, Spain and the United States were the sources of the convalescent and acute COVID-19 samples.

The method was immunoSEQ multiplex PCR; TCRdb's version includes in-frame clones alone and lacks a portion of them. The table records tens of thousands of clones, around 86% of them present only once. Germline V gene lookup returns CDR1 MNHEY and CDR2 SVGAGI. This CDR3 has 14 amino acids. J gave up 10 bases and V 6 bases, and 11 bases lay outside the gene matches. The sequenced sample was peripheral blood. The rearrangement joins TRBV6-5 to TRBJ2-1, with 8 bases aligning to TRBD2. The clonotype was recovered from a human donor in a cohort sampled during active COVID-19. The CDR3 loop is CASRGAGVRGEQFF. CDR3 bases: TGTGCCAGCAGAGGAGCGGGAGTGAGGGGGGAGCAGTTCTTC.